This T cell receptor beta chain was identified during a study of T cell repertoires in aging, cancer and after chemotherapy (dated by TCRdb to between 2018 and 2020). Notes on the research overall: Six donor age groups were covered, ranging from 30 or younger up to 70 or older, and each group contained at least three individuals. In the hematological group, the paired samples taken before and after chemotherapy came from chronic lymphocytic leukemia patients given fludarabine- or bendamustine-based regimens. The complete dataset included 8 million to 9 million TCR reads. Alongside about 97 healthy donors serving as a reference group, the cohort included some 210 cancer patients, of whom some 91 had hematological cancers and 120 to 130 had solid cancers. To examine immunoaging and T cell reconstitution after chemotherapy, the study profiled TCR beta repertoires in peripheral blood from healthy donors and cancer patients.

Paper-wide results and their limitations: Declining TCR diversity with age in healthy donors was mainly explained by loss of richness; in cancer patients, loss of evenness also contributed. In both cancer cohorts, the median generation probability rose over the chemotherapy interval, which suggests that the repertoire was reconstituted through rebound thymic output. It was noted by the authors that conclusions about immunological memory after chemotherapy cannot be drawn from the repertoire data. Lymphoid organ infiltration was present in hematological cancer patients, and this infiltration may itself impair thymic emigration or peripheral T cell expansion. Compared with age-matched healthy donors, untreated patients with either hematological or solid cancers had significantly lower TCR diversity in the blood along with higher clonality.

This clonotype appeared a few times. It lacks a known antigen. No base quality information exists; no much larger clone differs at one position. The junction shows trimming of 0 bases on V and 6 bases on J, and the gene matches do not reach 4 bases of it. Including the terminal cysteine and phenylalanine, the CDR3 comprises 15 residues. Just the 45-base CDR3 DNA is kept, in frame starting at base 1. The germline V gene (reference sequence) specifies SGHNT as CDR1 and YYREEE as CDR2. Rearranged TRB sequences spanning V, D and J segments were amplified in a multiplex touch-down PCR with a mixed TRB-A/B primer pool. Illumina adapters and sample indices were attached to the amplicons through two consecutive PCR reactions run with Phusion HS II polymerase. The amplicons were purified from gel with the NucleoSpin Gel and PCR Clean-up kit and then assessed with Qubit and an Agilent 2100 Bioanalyzer. Sequencing of libraries was carried out on an Illumina MiSeq in 600-cycle, single-indexed, paired-end runs. The authors processed their data as follows. MiXCR versions 2.12 and 3.0.5 were used to process the TRB sequences. Each unique CDR3 nucleotide sequence was treated as one clone, and only productive sequences with two or more reads were kept. The repertoire metrics were Shannon diversity, evenness, clonality (calculated as one minus evenness), and diversity profiles parameterized by alpha from 0 to 5. The IGoR algorithm was used to compute generation probabilities of clones in paired pre- and post-chemotherapy samples. TCRdb handled the public reads itself, with Q25 trimming in fastp and clone calling in MiXCR, and kept productive beta chains. Every entry covers one CDR3 protein and lists the most common genes and DNA from its rows. The V and J calls follow TCRdb's processing rather than the paper's. In this sample the table shows just under 9,500 distinct CDR3 sequences, more than 20% of which occur a single time. The ten largest clones add up to roughly 13% of the sample.

Genomic DNA extracted from peripheral blood, rather than sorted cells or RNA, was used as the source for amplification of TCR beta rearrangements. The receptor was isolated from a human donor with a blood cancer. The donor label of this sample is uncertain. The rearrangement combines TRBV5-4 with TRBJ1-5, with 9 middle bases fitting TRBD1. The sample consisted of blood. The DNA sequence is as follows: TGTGCCAGCAGCTTGGGGGGACAGGGAGCTCAGCCCCAGCATTTT. Translated, this is CASSLGGQGAQPQHF.